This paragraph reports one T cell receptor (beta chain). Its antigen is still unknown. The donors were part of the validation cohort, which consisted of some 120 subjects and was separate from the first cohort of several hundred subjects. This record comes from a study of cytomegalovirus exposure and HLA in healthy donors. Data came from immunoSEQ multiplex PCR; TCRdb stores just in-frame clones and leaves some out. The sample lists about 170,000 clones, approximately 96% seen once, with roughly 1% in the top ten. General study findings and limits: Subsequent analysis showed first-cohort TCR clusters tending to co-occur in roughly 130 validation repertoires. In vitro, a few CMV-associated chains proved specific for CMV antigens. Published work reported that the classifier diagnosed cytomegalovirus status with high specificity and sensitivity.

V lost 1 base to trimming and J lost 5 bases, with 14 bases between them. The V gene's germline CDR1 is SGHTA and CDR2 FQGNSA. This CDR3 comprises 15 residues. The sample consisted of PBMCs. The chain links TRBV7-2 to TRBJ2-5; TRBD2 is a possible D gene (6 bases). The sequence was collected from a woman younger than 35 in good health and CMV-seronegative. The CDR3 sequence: CASSLGVNRGETQYF. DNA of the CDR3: TGTGCCAGCAGCTTAGGGGTCAACCGGGGGGAGACCCAGTACTTC.